The clone carrying this T cell receptor (beta chain) showed up many times. This record comes from a study of molecular identifiers for immune sequencing clone quantification. V dropped 3 bases and J dropped 5 bases, with 13 bases sitting between them. CDR1 and CDR2 (germline): WSHSY, SAAADI. This CDR3 is 14 amino acids long. Sorting was used to obtain naive CD8 T cells (CD8+CD4-CCR7+CD45RA+). Previously reported methods and listed TCR primers produced the bulk TCR libraries. MiXCR, run by TCRdb on the PCR reads, gives a single entry per CDR3 protein. This table holds about 640,000 distinct CDR3 sequences, 20% found once.

Sequenced input: naive CD8+ T cells from blood, with Jurkat cell RNA spiked in. Subset described: FACS-sorted CD8+CD4-CCR7+CD45RA+ naive T cells. This receptor was identified in a human donor in good health. Some libraries in this study had Jurkat cell RNA spiked in. The V gene is TRBV10-2, the J gene TRBJ1-1; D is possibly TRBD1 (5 bases). CDR3: CASSDNYGGTEAFF. CDR3 DNA: TGCGCCAGCAGTGATAACTATGGGGGGACTGAAGCTTTCTTT.